Listed below are T cell receptor beta chains from one sample, sequenced in a study of blood T cell repertoires in COVID-19. Some clones are missing from TCRdb's copy, which holds only in-frame ones; the method was immunoSEQ multiplex PCR. The sample includes about 320,000 clones, 90% to 95% of them seen just once. Sequencing was carried out using PBMCs or T cells enriched from blood (not recorded which). The source of these receptors is a woman aged 25-40 years who had been exposed to COVID-19. Both conserved end residues are part of each CDR3. The D gene is left open where the match is weak.

D gene,V gene,J gene,CDR3 protein,CDR3 DNA
TRBD1,TRBV6-2/TRBV6-3,TRBJ2-1,CASSRNDREYNEQFF,TGTGCCAGCAGTCGGAACGACAGGGAATACAATGAGCAGTTCTTC
TRBD2,TRBV6-2/TRBV6-3,TRBJ2-1,CASSLAGAYNEQFF,TGTGCCAGCAGTCTAGCGGGGGCCTACAATGAGCAGTTCTTC
TRBD1,TRBV18,TRBJ2-5,CASSPRTGFSQETQYF,TGTGCCAGCTCACCACGGACAGGGTTCTCCCAAGAGACCCAGTACTTC
TRBD1,TRBV6-5,TRBJ1-1,CASSRNRGANTEAFF,TGTGCCAGCAGTCGTAACAGGGGGGCGAACACTGAAGCTTTCTTT
NA,TRBV30,TRBJ2-7,CAWRAAYEQYF,TGTGCCTGGAGGGCTGCCTACGAGCAGTACTTC
TRBD1,TRBV3-1/TRBV3-2,TRBJ1-2,CASSQGTGEQYGYTF,TGTGCCAGCAGCCAAGGGACAGGTGAACAGTATGGCTACACCTTC
TRBD2,TRBV5-1,TRBJ2-3,CASSPGLAGAQGTDTQYF,TGCGCCAGCAGCCCCGGACTAGCGGGGGCGCAGGGTACAGATACGCAGTATTTT
TRBD1,TRBV4-1,TRBJ2-7,CASREGQGAWYEQYF,TGCGCCAGCAGGGAGGGGCAGGGGGCGTGGTACGAGCAGTACTTC
NA,TRBV27,TRBJ2-7,CASSFVPLSEQYF,TGTGCCAGCAGTTTTGTGCCACTGAGCGAGCAGTACTTC
NA,TRBV11-2,TRBJ1-4,CASSLEPGVGENEEGFF,TGTGCCAGCAGCTTAGAGCCAGGGGTAGGAGAGAATGAAGAAGGGTTTTTT
NA,TRBV19,TRBJ1-1,CASSTGAEAFF,TGTGCCAGTAGTACCGGGGCTGAAGCTTTCTTT
TRBD1,TRBV24-1,TRBJ2-5,CATSGRTGTDQETQYF,TGTGCCACCAGTGGTCGTACCGGGACAGATCAAGAGACCCAGTACTTC
NA,TRBV19,TRBJ1-1,CASSTRMNTEAFF,TGTGCCAGTAGTACCAGAATGAACACTGAAGCTTTCTTT
NA,TRBV25-1,TRBJ1-2,CASSREDYGYTF,TGTGCCAGCAGCCGGGAGGACTATGGCTACACCTTC
NA,TRBV12-5,TRBJ1-5,CASGLVQGFQPQHF,TGTGCTAGTGGTTTGGTGCAGGGATTTCAGCCCCAGCATTTT